This is a list of T cell receptor beta chains from one sample in a study of blood T cell repertoires in COVID-19. Libraries were prepared by immunoSEQ multiplex PCR; TCRdb keeps only in-frame clonotypes and omits some of them. The sample includes approximately 200,000 clones, roughly 89% of them seen just once. Sample: peripheral blood. The origin of the receptors is a man aged 55 to 70 who had recovered from COVID-19. CDR3s include the opening cysteine and the closing phenylalanine or tryptophan. The D gene is left open where the match is weak. Clone sizes are given selectively: once, few, many, or a class where the clone is expanded.

TGTGCCAGCTCCATTGCGGGCCAAGAGACCCAGTACTTC | CASSIAGQETQYF | TRBJ2-5 | TRBV18 | NA | NA
TGCGCCAGCAGCAAGCCGACAGGGAATGGAAACACCATATATTTT | CASSKPTGNGNTIYF | TRBJ1-3 | TRBV5-1 | TRBD1 | NA
TGCGCCAGCAGCCCCGGGGGACCCACTGAAGCTTTCTTT | CASSPGGPTEAFF | TRBJ1-1 | TRBV5-1 | NA | once
TGTGCCAGCAGCCGACTAGCGGGAGCAGGGAACACCGGGGAGCTGTTTTTT | CASSRLAGAGNTGELFF | TRBJ2-2 | TRBV13 | TRBD2 | few
TGTGCCAGCACCTTAGCGGGGACCTACGAGCAGTACTTC | CASTLAGTYEQYF | TRBJ2-7 | TRBV5-4 | TRBD2 | NA
TGTGCCTGGAGTATGGGGATGGGGCATCAGCCCCAGCATTTT | CAWSMGMGHQPQHF | TRBJ1-5 | TRBV30 | NA | NA
TGTGCCAGCAGGCCACAGGGGAGCACTGAAGCTTTCTTT | CASRPQGSTEAFF | TRBJ1-1 | TRBV2 | TRBD1 | NA
TGTGCCAGCAGCCCTACAGACAGTATCTATGGCTACACCTTC | CASSPTDSIYGYTF | TRBJ1-2 | TRBV4-2 | NA | NA
TGTGCCAGCGTACAAGAGGTTGAAGCTTTCTTT | CASVQEVEAFF | TRBJ1-1 | TRBV6-6 | NA | once
TGTGCCAGCAGTTTACGGGTTGTCGGGGAGCTGTTTTTT | CASSLRVVGELFF | TRBJ2-2 | TRBV27 | NA | once
TGCGCCAGCAGCTTGGGCGGTTTGAGCTCCTACAATGAGCAGTTCTTC | CASSLGGLSSYNEQFF | TRBJ2-1 | TRBV5-1 | NA | NA
TGCGCCAGCAACCCAGGGCTGGGAACGAACCCGCCTAGCACAGATACGCAGTATTTT | CASNPGLGTNPPSTDTQYF | TRBJ2-3 | TRBV5-1 | NA | once
TGTGCCAGCACCCTCCTCGGGAGGGTGGAGACCCAGTACTTC | CASTLLGRVETQYF | TRBJ2-5 | TRBV2 | TRBD2 | NA
TGTGCCAGCAGTCCTGGAGAGCTAGAGACCCAGTACTTC | CASSPGELETQYF | TRBJ2-5 | TRBV9 | NA | NA
TGCGCCAGCAGCTTGGAAGGGGCCGAGGATCAGCCCCAGCATTTT | CASSLEGAEDQPQHF | TRBJ1-5 | TRBV5-1 | NA | NA
TGTGCCAGCGGCAGGGTGGCCGGGAGCTATGGCTACACCTTC | CASGRVAGSYGYTF | TRBJ1-2 | TRBV6-1 | NA | NA
TGTGCCTGGAGTGTATCCCCGGGACAGGGGGACACTGAAGCTTTCTTT | CAWSVSPGQGDTEAFF | TRBJ1-1 | TRBV30 | TRBD1 | NA
TGTGCCAGCAGCCTATCCGGGGACACGGGCTTGGAGACCCAGTACTTC | CASSLSGDTGLETQYF | TRBJ2-5 | TRBV5-5 | NA | NA
TGTGCCAGCAGCCCCCTAGGACAAGAAGCTTTCTTT | CASSPLGQEAFF | TRBJ1-1 | TRBV7-9 | NA | NA
TGTGCCAGTAGTCCCCAGGCTAGCACAGATACGCAGTATTTT | CASSPQASTDTQYF | TRBJ2-3 | TRBV19 | NA | NA
TGTGCCATCACTGACGGGACAGGGGGCGCGGGAAACACCATATATTTT | CAITDGTGGAGNTIYF | TRBJ1-3 | TRBV10-3 | TRBD1 | NA
TGTGCCACCAGCTTAAACACAGGGGGCTGGGAGACCCAGTACTTC | CATSLNTGGWETQYF | TRBJ2-5 | TRBV15 | TRBD1 | NA
TGTGCCAGCAGTCCCCCTGAGTGGGAGGGCTTCCCAGATACGCAGTATTTT | CASSPPEWEGFPDTQYF | TRBJ2-3 | TRBV27 | TRBD2 | NA
TGTGCCAGCAGCTTGATCGCAGCGCCTAATGGCTACACCTTC | CASSLIAAPNGYTF | TRBJ1-2 | TRBV7-3 | NA | once
TGTGCCAGCAGTTTAGGACAGGCGCAGTTCTTC | CASSLGQAQFF | TRBJ2-1 | TRBV6-6 | TRBD1 | NA
TGTGCCAGCCGATGGACAGGGGGGAATAATTCACCCCTCCACTTT | CASRWTGGNNSPLHF | TRBJ1-6 | TRBV11-1 | TRBD1 | NA
TGCGCCAGCAGCTTGCGGGGGGTTGGGCAGCCCCAGCATTTT | CASSLRGVGQPQHF | TRBJ1-5 | TRBV5-1 | NA | NA
TGTGCCTGGGATACAGGGGGCGCGTACTATGGCTACACCTTC | CAWDTGGAYYGYTF | TRBJ1-2 | TRBV30 | TRBD1 | NA